This T cell receptor (beta chain) was sequenced during a study of blood T cell repertoires in COVID-19. Background on the study: Some COVID-19 samples were acute and others convalescent; all came from the United States, Italy and Spain. Sources were T cells, B-cell-depleted T cells, or PBMCs; the material itself was cDNA or gDNA.

As processed by the authors: Reference gene primer amplification in the assay estimated nucleated cell counts. Produced via immunoSEQ multiplex PCR; TCRdb's table is partial and in-frame only. That table is the source of V, J and clone size, and D and trimming were worked out from the DNA. The sample shows 130,000 to 150,000 clones, around 84% of them seen only once. Concerning this clone: A much larger clonotype is one base distant, so this may be a read error.

The sample comprised peripheral blood. This TCR was sampled from a woman in her 50s with acute or convalescent COVID-19.

CDR3 coding DNA: TGTGCCAGCAGTTTCACAGGGGATCAGCCCCAGCATTTT. Amino acid sequence: CASSFTGDQPQHF. The chain recombines TRBV6-5 with TRBJ1-5; 7 nucleotides agree with TRBD1. The length of the CDR3 is 13 residues. CDR1 is MNHEY and CDR2 is SVGAGI in the germline V gene. The trim removed 4 bases at V and 5 bases at J, leaving 2 bases unmatched.